The 14 T cell receptor beta chains listed next were all sequenced from one sample in a study of T cell repertoires and Cas9 in healthy adults. TCRdb's table, derived via immunoSEQ multiplex PCR, lists solely in-frame clones and lacks some. The profile shows approximately 21,000 clones, roughly nine tenths of them singletons. The material sequenced was CD4+ effector T cells (CD127+, CD25-, CD137-, CD154-) from PBMCs; culture status not recorded. The receptors here all came from a human donor in good health.

V and J are TRBV9 and TRBJ1-1; D is perhaps TRBD1 (6 bases). The V gene's germline CDR1 is SGDLS and CDR2 YYNGEE. Trimming took 4 bases from V and 0 from J, leaving 16 bases between them. The CDR3 consists of 16 residues. CDR3 region: CASSPSPDSLNTEAFF. DNA for the CDR3: TGTGCCAGCAGCCCATCCCCGGACAGCCTGAACACTGAAGCTTTCTTT.

The V and J genes are TRBV7-2 and TRBJ2-7; D is ambiguous. V was cut by 5 bases and J by 3 bases, with 8 bases left in between. This CDR3 contains 12 residues. CDR1 SGHTA and CDR2 FQGNSA come from the germline V gene. CDR3 sequence: CASSTGLYEQYF. In DNA form, the CDR3 reads TGTGCCAGCAGCACGGGTCTCTACGAGCAGTACTTC.

The V call is TRBV4-1, the J call TRBJ2-5; 8 nucleotides align to TRBD1. The CDR3 contains 14 residues. The V and J ends lost 4 bases and 5 bases, in that order; junction bases with no gene match: 6. CDR1 is MGHRA, CDR2 YSYEKL, per germline. CDR3 protein: CASSRDRGGETQYF. CDR3 bases: TGCGCCAGCAGCCGTGACAGGGGCGGGGAGACCCAGTACTTC.

This clone appeared a single time. This chain links TRBV2 with TRBJ1-3; 7 bases match TRBD1. The CDR3 consists of 16 residues. Germline assignment: CDR1 SNHLY and CDR2 FYNNEI. V lost 7 bases and J lost 4; bases outside the gene matches: 13. This CDR3 reads CASTVHEQGTGNTIYF. DNA for the CDR3: TGTGCCAGCACTGTACACGAACAGGGGACCGGAAACACCATATATTTT.

The chain recombines TRBV19 with TRBJ2-7, with D possibly matching TRBD2 (6 bases). V was cut by 5 bases and J by 2 bases, with 16 bases left in between. The germline V gene encodes CDR1 LNHDA and CDR2 SQIVND (reference sequence). This CDR3 contains 15 residues. The CDR3 sequence is CASSAPGVGTYEQYF. Here the CDR3 DNA reads TGTGCCAGTAGTGCCCCGGGGGTCGGGACCTACGAGCAGTACTTC.

This clone has a handful of counts. The V and J genes are TRBV19 and TRBJ1-1, with a weak D call TRBD1 (5 bases). Germline V gives CDR1 LNHDA, CDR2 SQIVND (reference sequence). V was shortened by 11 bases and J by 9 bases, with 16 bases between the two germline ends. There are 11 residues in the CDR3. The CDR3 DNA is TGTGCCGCCACCCGGCAGGGAAAAGCTTTCTTT. Protein product: CAATRQGKAFF. Together with reference TRBV19 and TRBJ1-1, the CDR3 gives the full variable domain: DGGITQSPKYLFRKEGQNVTLSCEQNLNHDAMYWYRQDPGQGLRLIYYSQIVNDFQKGDIAEGYSVSREKKESFPLTVTSAQKNPTAFYLCAATRQGKAFFGQGTRLTVV.

V and J are TRBV4-1 and TRBJ2-2, with 7 bases lining up with TRBD1. Germline assignment: CDR1 MGHRA and CDR2 YSYEKL. Trimming removed 0 bases from V and 6 bases from J; junction bases left unmatched: 19. The CDR3 is made up of 20 amino acids. CDR3 region: CASSQDNNRVRQGRAGELFF. In nucleotides, the CDR3 is TGCGCCAGCAGCCAAGATAACAATAGGGTTAGACAGGGAAGGGCCGGGGAGCTGTTTTTT.

This chain joins TRBV19 and TRBJ1-6, with D possibly TRBD1 on 5 matching bases. V lost 4 bases, J lost 10 bases, and 17 bases lay in between. Germline loops: CDR1 LNHDA, CDR2 SQIVND (reference sequence). The CDR3 runs to 15 residues. CDR3 bases: TGTGCCAGTAGTAGCATGGGGGGGATAGGGTCACCCCTCCACTTT. This encodes CASSSMGGIGSPLHF.

This sequence joins TRBV19 and TRBJ2-3; D is perhaps TRBD1 or TRBD2 (5 bases each). This CDR3 has 14 residues. Trimming removed 7 bases from V and 0 bases from J, with 11 bases in between. Germline assignment: CDR1 LNHDA and CDR2 SQIVND (reference sequence). CDR3 amino acids: CASNTWDSTDTQYF. CDR3 sequence (DNA): TGTGCCAGTAACACGTGGGACAGCACAGATACGCAGTATTTT.

The rearrangement uses TRBV4-1 and TRBJ2-7; the D gene is possibly TRBD1 (8 bases). This CDR3 region has 16 residues. Looked up from germline, CDR1 is MGHRA and CDR2 is YSYEKL. V lost 4 bases to trimming and J lost 2 bases, with 18 bases between them. The CDR3 nucleotides read TGCGCCAGCAGCCCAACACAGGGGGGGGCCCCCTACGAGCAGTACTTC. This codes for CASSPTQGGAPYEQYF.

CDR3 sequence reads: CSVRGQGGGEQYF. The CDR3 region has the DNA TGCAGCGTGAGGGGCCAGGGCGGAGGGGAGCAGTACTTC. The V gene is TRBV29-1, the J gene TRBJ2-7; D might be TRBD2 (6 bases). V was shortened by 6 bases and J by 7 bases, with 19 bases between the two germline ends. The length of the CDR3 is 13 residues. Looked up from germline, CDR1 is SQVTM and CDR2 is ANQGSEA.

The table lists this clone with a few counts. The rearrangement links TRBV5-1 to TRBJ2-6; perhaps TRBD1 as D (6 bases). There are 18 residues in the CDR3. Per germline, CDR1 SGHRS and CDR2 YFSETQ. V gave up 0 bases and J gave up 0 bases, with 13 bases separating them. The CDR3 sequence: CASSLVGRGFSGANVLTF. The DNA of the CDR3 is TGCGCCAGCAGCTTGGTAGGCAGGGGCTTCTCTGGGGCCAACGTCCTGACTTTC.

J is TRBJ1-1 and V is TRBV4-2; D ambiguous. V was cut by 0 bases and J by 4 bases, with 12 bases left in between. The germline gives CDR1 LGHNA, CDR2 YNFKEQ. The CDR3 is 15 amino acids. The CDR3 protein is CASSQDGVRGTEAFF. The CDR3 bases are TGTGCCAGCAGCCAAGATGGGGTTCGGGGCACTGAAGCTTTCTTT.

The rearrangement joins TRBV5-4 to TRBJ2-3; D not resolved. Trimming took 0 bases from V and 6 from J, leaving 8 bases between them. CDR1 and CDR2 (germline): SGHNT, YYREEE (reference sequence). The CDR3 is 13 amino acids. In nucleotides, the CDR3 is TGTGCCAGCAGCTTGGACTCGGCGGATACGCAGTATTTT. Protein sequence: CASSLDSADTQYF.